The 11 T cell receptor beta chains listed next were all sequenced from one sample in a study of blood T cells in healthy people across ages (dated by TCRdb to between 2014 and 2017). The method behind the library was 5' RACE. The data were produced on an Illumina HiSeq 2500. A second roughly 6 to 11 cycle PCR used a sample-barcoded 5' primer and a J-beta primer mix. The public reads were quality trimmed at Q25 with fastp and then assembled into clones with MiXCR by TCRdb, keeping productive beta chains. Rows matching on CDR3 protein sequence are summarized as one entry with the most common DNA and genes. The sample contains some 1.1 million distinct CDR3 sequences, 30% to 40% of them found a single time. Around 13% of the sample rests with the top ten. The sequencing input was blood. These TCRs come from a man between 18 and 29 years old in good health.

Remarks on this clonotype: Relative to the germline gene, one junction end is altered; a read error may explain this. The chain recombines TRBV29-1 with TRBJ2-6; tentatively, D is TRBD2 (6 bases). The CDR3 totals 17 residues. Germline CDR1 and CDR2: SQVTM and ANQGSEA. The CDR3 DNA follows: TGCAGCGCCGGCGGGGCAGGGTCGAGCTCTGGGACCAACGTCCTGACTTTC. Translating gives CSAGGAGSSSGTNVLTF.

The gene calls are TRBV6-2 or TRBV6-3 and TRBJ1-5, with D perhaps TRBD1 (5 bases). The CDR3 is 14 amino acids. V was pared by 5 bases and J by 4 bases, with 12 bases between. Germline CDR1 is MNHEY and CDR2 is SVGEGT. The CDR3: CASSDGRGNQPQHF. The CDR3 DNA reads TGTGCCAGCAGTGACGGACGGGGGAATCAGCCCCAGCATTTT.

As to this clonotype: One base away lies a much larger clone, so this may be a sequencing read error. The chain joins TRBV7-8 to TRBJ2-7; a weak D match, TRBD2 (5 bases). V was clipped by 2 bases and J by 12 bases, with 17 bases between them. The CDR3 runs to 13 residues. The germline CDR1 and CDR2 sequences are SGHVS and FQNEAQ. CDR3 nucleotides: TGTGCCAGCAGCTTAAGGTGGTGGGAGACCCGGTACTTC. This gives the protein CASSLRWWETRYF. Filled out from reference TRBV7-8 and TRBJ2-7, the complete variable domain reads GAGVSQSPRYKVAKRGQDVALRCDPISGHVSLFWYQQALGQGPEFLTYFQNEAQLDKSGLPSDRFFAERPEGSVSTLKIQRTQQEDSAVYLCASSLRWWETRYFGPGTRLTVT.

A few counts support this clonotype. In nucleotides, the CDR3 is TGTGCCATCAGCCCGGGGGGGTTGAACACTGAAGCTTTCTTT. Translating it yields CAISPGGLNTEAFF. J is TRBJ1-1 and V is TRBV10-3, with D possibly being TRBD1 (5 bases). Trimming removed 6 bases from V and 0 bases from J, with 11 bases in between. CDR1 is ENHRY and CDR2 is SYGVKD in the germline V gene. The CDR3 runs to 14 residues.

The chain uses TRBV20-1 and TRBJ1-5, with D possibly matching TRBD1 (6 bases). V gave up 3 bases and J gave up 2 bases, with 23 bases separating them. The CDR3 is 18 amino acids. The germline V gene has CDR1 DFQATT and CDR2 SNEGSKA (reference sequence). The CDR3 here is CSASGPPTGRAGNQPQHF. CDR3 bases: TGCAGTGCTAGTGGGCCCCCTACAGGGCGCGCCGGCAATCAGCCCCAGCATTTT.

J is TRBJ2-7 and V is TRBV20-1; D unresolved. Trimming took 0 bases from V and 2 from J, leaving 11 bases between them. CDR1 and CDR2 from the germline V gene are DFQATT and SNEGSKA (reference sequence). The CDR3 contains 14 residues. Written as DNA, the CDR3 is TGCAGTGCTAGAGACCGTAATCAGGCCTACGAGCAGTACTTC. Amino acids: CSARDRNQAYEQYF.

This clonotype was counted between two and nine times. The chain couples TRBV20-1 to TRBJ1-2; tentatively, D is TRBD1 (6 bases). This CDR3 region has 13 residues. Germline CDR1 reads DFQATT; CDR2 reads SNEGSKA (reference sequence). The germline V and J ends were trimmed by 8 bases and 0 bases, with 13 bases remaining between them. The CDR3 DNA reads as TGCAGTCTCACAGGGAGTCCTAACTATGGCTACACCTTC. It codes for CSLTGSPNYGYTF.

This clonotype was observed a few times. This chain uses TRBV20-1 with TRBJ2-7; the D is unclear. The CDR3 runs to 14 residues. Germline V gene sequence: CDR1 DFQATT, CDR2 SNEGSKA (reference sequence). Trimming took off 0 bases at V and 3 bases at J, with 12 bases between the two ends. CDR3 nucleotides: TGCAGTGCTAGAGAAAGGGCAGGATTCTACGAGCAGTACTTC. This gives the protein CSARERAGFYEQYF.

Remarks on this clonotype: The junction departs from the called germline gene at one end, perhaps through a read error. The rearrangement uses TRBV6-5 and TRBJ2-3; a weak D match, TRBD2 (7 bases). Germline CDR1 is MNHEY and CDR2 is SVGAGI. This CDR3 has 14 residues. The DNA for the CDR3 is TGTGCCAGCGGTTACGGGGGGCCGGCAGATACGCAGTATTTT. This gives the protein CASGYGGPADTQYF.

The chain links TRBV29-1 to TRBJ2-5; possible D gene TRBD2, 6 bases. This CDR3 is 14 amino acids long. Trimming took 7 bases from V and 4 from J, leaving 19 bases between them. Germline CDR1 reads SQVTM; CDR2 reads ANQGSEA. CDR3: CSARSGEDPETQYF. CDR3 bases: TGCAGCGCTCGATCGGGGGAGGATCCAGAGACCCAGTACTTC. The full variable domain, in which reference TRBV29-1 and TRBJ2-5 provide the parts outside the CDR3, is SAVISQKPSRDICQRGTSLTIQCQVDSQVTMMFWYRQQPGQSLTLIATANQGSEATYESGFVIDKFPISRPNLTFSTLTVSNMSPEDSSIYLCSARSGEDPETQYFGPGTRLLVL.

The chain joins TRBV15 to TRBJ2-1; D remains unclear. This CDR3 region has 13 residues. Germline CDR1 LNHNV, CDR2 YYDKDF (reference sequence). Trimming took off 0 bases at V and 5 bases at J, with 5 bases between the two ends. The CDR3 region has the DNA TGTGCCACCAGCAGAGATCCCCACAATGAGCAGTTCTTC. It encodes CATSRDPHNEQFF. Using reference TRBV15 and TRBJ2-1 for the parts outside the CDR3, the full variable domain is DAMVIQNPRYQVTQFGKPVTLSCSQTLNHNVMYWYQQKSSQAPKLLFHYYDKDFNNEADTPDNFQSRRPNTSFCFLDIRSPGLGDTAMYLCATSRDPHNEQFFGPGTRLTVL.